This TCR beta chain is drawn from a study of T cells in Graves' hyperthyroidism and ophthalmopathy. This clonotype came up many times. What it binds is not known. Notes on the study in general: Most clonotypes expanded in thyroid above 0.001 were likewise present in blood. Ophthalmopathy cases were set apart from stable hyperthyroidism by a 13 V-J model.

Amplified TCR beta CDR3 regions derived from RNA transcripts. The HTBI primer set served for first-round RT-PCR of the TCR CDR3. TCRdb re-called the multiplex PCR reads with MiXCR, one entry per CDR3 protein. The sample consists of approximately 610,000 distinct CDR3 sequences, 14% to 15% of them appearing once. Uncontrolled infection, other autoimmune disease, pregnancy or lactation barred patients from enrollment. Clinical symptoms, serum thyroxine, TRAb, thyroid ultrasound and orbital computed tomography established diagnosis. V shed 5 bases and J shed 11 bases, with 15 bases lying between them. This CDR3 is built from 12 residues.

The chain uses TRBV12-3 or TRBV12-4 and TRBJ1-1; tentative D call: TRBD1 (6 bases). The clonotype comes from a woman aged 40 to 49 with Graves' ophthalmopathy. Sample: blood. The CDR3 loop is CASSTNRVSAFF. In DNA form, the CDR3 reads TGTGCCAGCAGTACAAACAGGGTTTCGGCTTTCTTT.